The text below deals with one T cell receptor (beta chain). The data were obtained in a study of blood T cell repertoires in COVID-19. Across the study: The samples span acute and convalescent COVID-19 from the United States, Italy and Spain. PBMCs, B-cell-depleted T cells, or T cells provided the cDNA or gDNA that made up the material.

Original handling: Amplification from reference gene primers served as the basis for estimated nucleated cell counts. The protocol was immunoSEQ multiplex PCR, while the TCRdb copy is restricted to in-frame clones and leaves out a portion. That table gives V, J and clone size, and the DNA gave D and trimming. The sample consists of approximately 150,000 clones, 87% of them appearing once. In germline, CDR1 is SGHTA, CDR2 FQGNSA. Trimming removed 2 bases at V and 3 bases at J, with 11 bases between. The CDR3 is 15 amino acids. The gene calls are TRBV7-2 and TRBJ1-3, with D perhaps matching TRBD1 (5 bases). This receptor was taken from an older woman with active or convalescent COVID-19. The sequenced sample consisted of peripheral blood. CDR3 nucleotides: TGTGCCAGCAGCTTAAGCACAGGAAATGGAAACACCATATATTTT. It is translated as CASSLSTGNGNTIYF.